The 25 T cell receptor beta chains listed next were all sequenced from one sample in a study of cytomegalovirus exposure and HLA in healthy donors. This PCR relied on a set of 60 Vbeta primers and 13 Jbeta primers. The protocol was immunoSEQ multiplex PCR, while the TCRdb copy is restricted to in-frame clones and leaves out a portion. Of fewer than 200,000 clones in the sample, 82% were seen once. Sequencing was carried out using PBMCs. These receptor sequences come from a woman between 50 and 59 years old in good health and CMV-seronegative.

CDR3 protein: CASSGGLRHYEQYF. The CDR3 DNA reads TGTGCCAGCAGCGGAGGGCTGCGCCACTACGAGCAGTACTTC. The chain uses TRBV9 and TRBJ2-7; possibly TRBD2 for D (5 bases). The ends were cut back, 3 bases at V and 3 bases at J, with 13 bases in the middle. Germline CDR1 SGDLS, CDR2 YYNGEE. This CDR3 contains 14 residues.

This CDR3 is CASSLRGPTSGSSDTQYF. CDR3 DNA sequence: TGTGCCAGCAGCTTAAGGGGCCCGACTAGCGGGAGCTCAGATACGCAGTATTTT. The V gene is TRBV7-3, the J gene TRBJ2-3; 12 bases match TRBD2. CDR1 and CDR2 (germline): SGHTA, FQGTGA. V shed 1 base, J shed 4 bases, and the junction held 9 bases outside the gene matches. CDR3 length equals 18 residues.

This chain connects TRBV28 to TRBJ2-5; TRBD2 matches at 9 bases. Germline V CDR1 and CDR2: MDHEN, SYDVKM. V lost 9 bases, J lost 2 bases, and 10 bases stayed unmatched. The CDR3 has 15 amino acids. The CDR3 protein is CASSQAGGLQETQYF. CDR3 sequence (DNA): TGTGCCAGTTCGCAGGCGGGGGGGTTACAAGAGACCCAGTACTTC. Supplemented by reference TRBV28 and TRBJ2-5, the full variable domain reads DVKVTQSSRYLVKRTGEKVFLECVQDMDHENMFWYRQDPGLGLRLIYFSYDVKMKEKGDIPEGYSVSREKKERFSLILESASTNQTSMYLCASSQAGGLQETQYFGPGTRLLVL.

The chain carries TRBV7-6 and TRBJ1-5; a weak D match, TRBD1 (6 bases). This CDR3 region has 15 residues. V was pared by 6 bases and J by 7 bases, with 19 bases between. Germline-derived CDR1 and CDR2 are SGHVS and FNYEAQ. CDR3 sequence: CASSAVGGPDQPQHF. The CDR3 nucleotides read TGTGCCAGCAGTGCAGTCGGGGGGCCGGACCAGCCCCAGCATTTT.

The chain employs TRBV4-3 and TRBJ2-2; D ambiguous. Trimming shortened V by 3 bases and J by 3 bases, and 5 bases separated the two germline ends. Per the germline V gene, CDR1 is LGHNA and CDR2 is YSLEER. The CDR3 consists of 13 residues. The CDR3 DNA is TGCGCCAGCAGCCATGAGGACACCGGGGAGCTGTTTTTT. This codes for CASSHEDTGELFF.

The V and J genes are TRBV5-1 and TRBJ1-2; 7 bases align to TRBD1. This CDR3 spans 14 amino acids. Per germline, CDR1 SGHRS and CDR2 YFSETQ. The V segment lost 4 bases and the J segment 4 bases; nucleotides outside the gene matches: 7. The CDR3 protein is CASSNRQGSYGYTF. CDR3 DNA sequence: TGCGCCAGCAGCAACCGACAGGGTAGCTATGGCTACACCTTC.

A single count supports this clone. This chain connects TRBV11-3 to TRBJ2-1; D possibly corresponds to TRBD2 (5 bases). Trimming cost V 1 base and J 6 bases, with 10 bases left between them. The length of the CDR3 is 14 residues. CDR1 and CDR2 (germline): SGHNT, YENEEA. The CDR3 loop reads CASSLGGVFNEQFF. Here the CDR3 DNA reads TGTGCCAGCAGCTTAGGGGGAGTTTTCAATGAGCAGTTCTTC.

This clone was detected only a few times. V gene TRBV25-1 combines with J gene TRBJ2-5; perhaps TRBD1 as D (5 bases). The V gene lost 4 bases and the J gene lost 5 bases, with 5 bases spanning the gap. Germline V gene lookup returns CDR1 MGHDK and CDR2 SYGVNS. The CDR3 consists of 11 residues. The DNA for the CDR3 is TGTGCCAGCAGTGCAGGGGAGACCCAGTACTTC. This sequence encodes CASSAGETQYF. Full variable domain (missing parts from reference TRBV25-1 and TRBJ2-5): EADIYQTPRYLVIGTGKKITLECSQTMGHDKMYWYQQDPGMELHLIHYSYGVNSTEKGDLSSESTVSRIRTEHFPLTLESARPSHTSQYLCASSAGETQYFGPGTRLLVL.

CDR3 loop: CASSEVDREYTEAFF. The DNA for the CDR3 is TGTGCCAGCAGTGAGGTCGACAGAGAGTACACTGAAGCTTTCTTT. The chain uses TRBV25-1 and TRBJ1-1, with a weak D call TRBD1 (5 bases). Germline V gene lookup returns CDR1 MGHDK and CDR2 SYGVNS. The CDR3 is 15 residues long. V shed 3 bases and J shed 3 bases, with 14 bases lying between them.

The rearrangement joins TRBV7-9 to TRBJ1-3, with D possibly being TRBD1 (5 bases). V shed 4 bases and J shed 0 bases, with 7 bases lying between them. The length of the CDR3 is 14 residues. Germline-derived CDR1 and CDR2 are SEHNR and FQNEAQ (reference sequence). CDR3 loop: CASSSDSSGNTIYF. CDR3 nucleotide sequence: TGTGCCAGCAGCTCAGACAGCTCTGGAAACACCATATATTTT.

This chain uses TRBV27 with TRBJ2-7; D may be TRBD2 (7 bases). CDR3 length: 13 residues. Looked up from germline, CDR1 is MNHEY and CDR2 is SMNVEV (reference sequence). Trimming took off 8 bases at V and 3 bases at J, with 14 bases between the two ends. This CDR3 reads CASRGLADYEQYF. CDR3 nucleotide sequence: TGTGCCAGCCGGGGGCTAGCGGACTACGAGCAGTACTTC.

DNA of the CDR3: TGTGCCAGTAGCTCATCGGTACAGATCAGGGAGCAGTACTTC. It specifies CASSSSVQIREQYF. V gene TRBV19 combines with J gene TRBJ2-7; no clear D gene. The CDR3 extends over 14 amino acids. Germline CDR1 and CDR2: LNHDA and SQIVND (reference sequence). V lost 6 bases to trimming and J lost 7 bases, with 19 bases between them.

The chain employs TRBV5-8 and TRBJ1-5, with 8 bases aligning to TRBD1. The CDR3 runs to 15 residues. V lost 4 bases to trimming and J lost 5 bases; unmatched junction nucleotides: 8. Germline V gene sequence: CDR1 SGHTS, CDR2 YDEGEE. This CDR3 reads CASSGGDRRDQPQHF. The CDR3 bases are TGTGCCAGCAGCGGGGGGGACAGGCGTGATCAGCCCCAGCATTTT.

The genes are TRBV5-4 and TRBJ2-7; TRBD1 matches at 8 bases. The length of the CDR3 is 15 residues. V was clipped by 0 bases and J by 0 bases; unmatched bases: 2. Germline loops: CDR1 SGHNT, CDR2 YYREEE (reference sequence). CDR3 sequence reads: CASSLAGGSSYEQYF. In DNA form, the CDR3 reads TGTGCCAGCAGCTTGGCAGGGGGCAGCTCCTACGAGCAGTACTTC. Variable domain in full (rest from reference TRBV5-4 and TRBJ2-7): ETGVTQSPTHLIKTRGQQVTLRCSSQSGHNTVSWYQQALGQGPQFIFQYYREEENGRGNFPPRFSGLQFPNYSSELNVNALELDDSALYLCASSLAGGSSYEQYFGPGTRLTVT.

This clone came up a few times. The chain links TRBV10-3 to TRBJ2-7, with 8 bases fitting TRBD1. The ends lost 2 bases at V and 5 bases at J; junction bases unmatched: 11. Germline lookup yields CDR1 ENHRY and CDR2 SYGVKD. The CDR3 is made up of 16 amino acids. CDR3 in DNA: TGTGCCATCAGTGAGCCAACCGGGACAGGTATGAACGAGCAGTACTTC. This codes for CAISEPTGTGMNEQYF.

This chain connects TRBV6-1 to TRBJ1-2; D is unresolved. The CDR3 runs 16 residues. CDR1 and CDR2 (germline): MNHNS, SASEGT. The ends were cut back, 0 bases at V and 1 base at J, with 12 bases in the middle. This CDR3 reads CASSEAFRFLNYGYTF. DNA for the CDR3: TGTGCCAGCAGTGAAGCGTTCAGGTTTCTTAACTATGGCTACACCTTC.

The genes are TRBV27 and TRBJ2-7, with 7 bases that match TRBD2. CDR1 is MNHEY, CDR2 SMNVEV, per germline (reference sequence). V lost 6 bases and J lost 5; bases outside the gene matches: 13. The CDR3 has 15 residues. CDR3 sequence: CASRPMGGGWNEQYF. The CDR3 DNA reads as TGTGCCAGCAGGCCGATGGGGGGAGGGTGGAACGAGCAGTACTTC.

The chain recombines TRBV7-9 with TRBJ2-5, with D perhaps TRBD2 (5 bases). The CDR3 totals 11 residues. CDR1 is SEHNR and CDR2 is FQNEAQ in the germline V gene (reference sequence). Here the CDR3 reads CGSGESETQYF. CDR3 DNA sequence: TGTGGGTCCGGGGAAAGCGAGACCCAGTACTTC.

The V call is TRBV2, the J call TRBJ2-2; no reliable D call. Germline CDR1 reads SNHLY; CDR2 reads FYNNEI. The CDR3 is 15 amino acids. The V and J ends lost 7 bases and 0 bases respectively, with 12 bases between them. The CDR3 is CASKYGRSNTGELFF. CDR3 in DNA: TGTGCCAGCAAGTATGGCAGATCGAACACCGGGGAGCTGTTTTTT.

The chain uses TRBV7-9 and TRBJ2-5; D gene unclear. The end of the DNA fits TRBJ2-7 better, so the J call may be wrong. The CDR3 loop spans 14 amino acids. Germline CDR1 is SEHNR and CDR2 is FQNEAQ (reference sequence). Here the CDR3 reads CASSSYTAYYEQYF. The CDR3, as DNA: TGTGCCAGCAGCTCTTACACGGCCTACTACGAGCAGTACTTC.

CDR3 DNA sequence: TGTGCCACTGCGCGGGACCGAAATCAGCCCCAGCATTTT. This sequence encodes CATARDRNQPQHF. The chain has TRBV19 and TRBJ1-5, with D possibly matching TRBD1 (5 bases). CDR1 is LNHDA and CDR2 is SQIVND in the germline V gene (reference sequence). Trimming removed 10 bases from V and 4 bases from J, with 14 bases in between. The CDR3 covers 13 residues.

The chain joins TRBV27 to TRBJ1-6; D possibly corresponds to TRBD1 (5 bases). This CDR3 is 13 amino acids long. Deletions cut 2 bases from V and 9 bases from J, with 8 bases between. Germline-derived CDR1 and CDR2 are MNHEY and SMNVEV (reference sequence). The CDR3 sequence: CASSLDQGSPLHF. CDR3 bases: TGTGCCAGCAGTTTAGACCAGGGTTCACCCCTCCACTTT.

The CDR3 spells CASSQARLSGSYNEQFF. For the CDR3, the DNA is TGCGCCAGCAGCCAAGCTAGACTAAGCGGGTCCTACAATGAGCAGTTCTTC. This chain links TRBV4-1 with TRBJ2-1, with a possible D match to TRBD2 (6 bases). Trimming shortened V by 1 base and J by 1 base, and 14 bases separated the two germline ends. Germline CDR1 and CDR2: MGHRA and YSYEKL. The CDR3 length is 17 residues.

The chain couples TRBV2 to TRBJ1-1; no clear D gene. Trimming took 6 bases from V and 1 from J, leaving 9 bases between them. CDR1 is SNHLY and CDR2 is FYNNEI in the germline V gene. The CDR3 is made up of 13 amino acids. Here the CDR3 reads CASSQRRNTEAFF. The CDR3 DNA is TGTGCCAGCAGCCAGCGGAGGAACACTGAAGCTTTCTTT.

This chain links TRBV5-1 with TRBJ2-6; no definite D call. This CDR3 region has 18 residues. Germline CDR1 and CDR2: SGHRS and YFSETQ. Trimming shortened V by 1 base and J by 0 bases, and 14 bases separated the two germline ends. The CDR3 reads CASSLFRYQSSGANVLTF. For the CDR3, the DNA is TGCGCCAGCAGCTTGTTCCGGTACCAATCCTCTGGGGCCAACGTCCTGACTTTC.